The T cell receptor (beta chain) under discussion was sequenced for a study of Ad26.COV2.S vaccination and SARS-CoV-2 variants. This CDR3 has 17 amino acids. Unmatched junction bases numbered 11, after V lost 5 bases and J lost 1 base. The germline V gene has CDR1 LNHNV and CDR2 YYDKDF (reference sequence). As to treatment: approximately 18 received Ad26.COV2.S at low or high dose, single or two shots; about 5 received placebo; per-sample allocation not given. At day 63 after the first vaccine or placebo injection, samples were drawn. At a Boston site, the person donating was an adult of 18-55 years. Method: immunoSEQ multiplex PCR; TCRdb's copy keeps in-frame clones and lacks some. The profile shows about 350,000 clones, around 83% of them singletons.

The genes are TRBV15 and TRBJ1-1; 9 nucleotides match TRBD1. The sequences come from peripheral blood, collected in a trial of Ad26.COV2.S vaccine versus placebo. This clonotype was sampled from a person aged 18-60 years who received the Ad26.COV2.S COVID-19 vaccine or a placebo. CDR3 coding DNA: TGTGCCACCAGCGAGGGACAGGGCCATAAACGGAACACTGAAGCTTTCTTT. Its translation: CATSEGQGHKRNTEAFF.